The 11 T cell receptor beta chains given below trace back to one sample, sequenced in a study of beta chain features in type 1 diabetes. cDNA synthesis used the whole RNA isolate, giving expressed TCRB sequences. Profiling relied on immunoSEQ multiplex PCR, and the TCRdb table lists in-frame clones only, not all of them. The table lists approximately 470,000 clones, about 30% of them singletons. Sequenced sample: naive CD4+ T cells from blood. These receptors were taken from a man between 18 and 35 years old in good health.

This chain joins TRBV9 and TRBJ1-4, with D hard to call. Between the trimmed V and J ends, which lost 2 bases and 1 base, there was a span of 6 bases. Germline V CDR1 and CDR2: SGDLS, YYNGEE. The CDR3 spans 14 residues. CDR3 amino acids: CASSVAVTNEKLFF. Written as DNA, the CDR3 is TGTGCCAGCAGCGTCGCAGTAACTAATGAAAAACTGTTTTTT.

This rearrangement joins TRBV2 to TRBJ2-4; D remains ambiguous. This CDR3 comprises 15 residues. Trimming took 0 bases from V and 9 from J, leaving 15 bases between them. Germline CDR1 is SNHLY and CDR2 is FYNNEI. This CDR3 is CASSEATVYGGIQYF. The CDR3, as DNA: TGTGCCAGCAGTGAAGCAACAGTCTACGGCGGCATTCAGTACTTC.

Here the CDR3 reads CASSQRLAGEKYNEQFF. The CDR3 coding sequence is TGCGCCAGCAGCCAACGGCTAGCGGGAGAAAAGTACAATGAGCAGTTCTTC. The V and J genes are TRBV4-1 and TRBJ2-1; TRBD2 matches at 10 bases. The CDR3 spans 17 residues. Per germline, CDR1 MGHRA and CDR2 YSYEKL. V trimming: 2 bases; J trimming: 4 bases; junction bases outside the gene matches: 8.

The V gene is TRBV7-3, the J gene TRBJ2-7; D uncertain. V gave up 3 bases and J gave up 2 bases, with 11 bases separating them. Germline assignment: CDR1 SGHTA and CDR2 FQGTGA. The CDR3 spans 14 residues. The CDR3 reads CASSFAGVPYEQYF. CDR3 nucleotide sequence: TGTGCCAGCAGCTTCGCTGGGGTCCCCTACGAGCAGTACTTC. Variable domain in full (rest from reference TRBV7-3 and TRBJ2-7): GAGVSQTPSNKVTEKGKYVELRCDPISGHTALYWYRQSLGQGPEFLIYFQGTGAADDSGLPNDRFFAVRPEGSVSTLKIQRTERGDSAVYLCASSFAGVPYEQYFGPGTRLTVT.

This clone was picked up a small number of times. The CDR3 sequence is CASSDPGTGEVYGYTF. CDR3 DNA sequence: TGTGCCAGCAGTGACCCCGGGACAGGGGAGGTTTATGGCTACACCTTC. The chain joins TRBV25-1 to TRBJ1-2; 10 positions agree with TRBD1. The CDR3 spans 16 residues. The germline CDR1 and CDR2 sequences are MGHDK and SYGVNS. V was pared by 3 bases and J by 5 bases, with 9 bases of the junction left unmatched.

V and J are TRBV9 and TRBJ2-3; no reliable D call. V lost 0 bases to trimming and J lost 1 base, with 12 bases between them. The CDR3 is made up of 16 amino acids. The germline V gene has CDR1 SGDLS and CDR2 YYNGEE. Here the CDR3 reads CASSVVGSRGTDTQYF. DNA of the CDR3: TGTGCCAGCAGCGTAGTGGGTAGCCGGGGCACAGATACGCAGTATTTT. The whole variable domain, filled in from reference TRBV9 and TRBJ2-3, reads DSGVTQTPKHLITATGQRVTLRCSPRSGDLSVYWYQQSLDQGLQFLIQYYNGEERAKGNILERFSAQQFPDLHSELNLSSLELGDSALYFCASSVVGSRGTDTQYFGPGTRLTVL.

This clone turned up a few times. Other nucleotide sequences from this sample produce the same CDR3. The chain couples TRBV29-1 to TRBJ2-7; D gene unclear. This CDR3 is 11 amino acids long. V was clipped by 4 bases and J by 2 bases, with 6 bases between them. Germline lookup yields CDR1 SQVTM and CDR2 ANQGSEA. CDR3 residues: CSVGWAYEQYF. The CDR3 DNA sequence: TGCAGCGTTGGATGGGCCTACGAGCAGTACTTC.

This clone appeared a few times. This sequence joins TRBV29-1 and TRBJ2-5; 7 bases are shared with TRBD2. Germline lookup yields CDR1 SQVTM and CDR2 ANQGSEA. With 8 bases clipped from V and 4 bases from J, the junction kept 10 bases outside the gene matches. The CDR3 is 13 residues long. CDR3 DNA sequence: TGCAGCCTCAAGCGAGCGGGGCGAGAGACCCAGTACTTC. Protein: CSLKRAGRETQYF.

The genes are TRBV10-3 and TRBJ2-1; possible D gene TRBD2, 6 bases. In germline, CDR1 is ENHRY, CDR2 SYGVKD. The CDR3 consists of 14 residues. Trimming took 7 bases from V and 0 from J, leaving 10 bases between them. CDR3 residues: CAITPGSSYNEQFF. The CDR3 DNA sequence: TGTGCCATCACCCCCGGGAGCTCCTACAATGAGCAGTTCTTC.

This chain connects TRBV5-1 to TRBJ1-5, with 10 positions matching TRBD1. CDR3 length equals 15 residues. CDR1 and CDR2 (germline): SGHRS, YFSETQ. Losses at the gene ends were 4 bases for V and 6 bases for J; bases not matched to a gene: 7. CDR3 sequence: CASSEDRGPGQPQHF. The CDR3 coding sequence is TGCGCCAGCAGCGAAGACAGGGGGCCGGGTCAGCCCCAGCATTTT.

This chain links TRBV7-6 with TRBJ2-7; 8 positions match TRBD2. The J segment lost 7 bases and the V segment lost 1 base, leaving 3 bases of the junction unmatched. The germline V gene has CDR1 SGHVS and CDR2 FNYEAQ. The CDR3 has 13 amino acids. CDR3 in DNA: TGTGCCAGCAGCTTAGAGCGGGGGCGGGAGCAGTACTTC. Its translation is CASSLERGREQYF.